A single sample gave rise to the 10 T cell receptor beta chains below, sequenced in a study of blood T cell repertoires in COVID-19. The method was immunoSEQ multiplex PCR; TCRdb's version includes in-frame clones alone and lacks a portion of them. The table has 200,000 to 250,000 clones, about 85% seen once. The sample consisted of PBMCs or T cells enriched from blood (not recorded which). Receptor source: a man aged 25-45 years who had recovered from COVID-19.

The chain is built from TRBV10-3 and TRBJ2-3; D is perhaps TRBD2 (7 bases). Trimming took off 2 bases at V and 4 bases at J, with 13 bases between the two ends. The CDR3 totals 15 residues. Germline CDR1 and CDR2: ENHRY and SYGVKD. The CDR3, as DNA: TGTGCCATCAGTGAGGGGGGCGGGAGCGCAGATACGCAGTATTTT. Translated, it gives CAISEGGGSADTQYF.

CDR3 amino acids: CAASVPSGGYTF. CDR3 DNA sequence: TGTGCCGCATCTGTACCGTCGGGTGGCTACACCTTC. V gene TRBV10-3 combines with J gene TRBJ1-2, with D unresolved. CDR1 and CDR2 (germline): ENHRY, SYGVKD. This CDR3 comprises 12 residues. V lost 11 bases and J 7 bases, leaving 17 bases between the germline ends.

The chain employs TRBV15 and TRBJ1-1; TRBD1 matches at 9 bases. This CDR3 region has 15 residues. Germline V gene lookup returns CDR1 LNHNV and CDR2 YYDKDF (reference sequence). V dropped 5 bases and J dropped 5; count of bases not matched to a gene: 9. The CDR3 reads CATSGSGTGKTEAFF. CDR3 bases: TGTGCCACCAGCGGATCCGGGACAGGGAAGACTGAAGCTTTCTTT.

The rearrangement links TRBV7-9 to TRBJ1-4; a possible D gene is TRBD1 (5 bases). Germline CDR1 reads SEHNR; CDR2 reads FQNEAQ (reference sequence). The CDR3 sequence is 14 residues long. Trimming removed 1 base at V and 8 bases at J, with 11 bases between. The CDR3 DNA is TGTGCCAGCAGCTTAGGGAGTCAGGGCGAAAAACTGTTTTTT. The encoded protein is CASSLGSQGEKLFF.

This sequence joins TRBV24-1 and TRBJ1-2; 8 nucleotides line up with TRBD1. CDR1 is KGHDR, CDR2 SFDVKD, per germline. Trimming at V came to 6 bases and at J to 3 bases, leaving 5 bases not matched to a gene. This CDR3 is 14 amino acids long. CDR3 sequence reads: CATSQQGEDYGYTF. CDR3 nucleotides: TGTGCCACCAGTCAACAGGGGGAGGACTATGGCTACACCTTC.

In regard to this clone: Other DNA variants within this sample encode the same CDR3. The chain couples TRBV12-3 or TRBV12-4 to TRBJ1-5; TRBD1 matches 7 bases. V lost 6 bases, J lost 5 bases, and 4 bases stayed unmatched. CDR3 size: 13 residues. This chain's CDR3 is CASRGTGDQPQHF. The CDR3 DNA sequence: TGTGCCAGCAGGGGAACAGGGGATCAGCCCCAGCATTTT.

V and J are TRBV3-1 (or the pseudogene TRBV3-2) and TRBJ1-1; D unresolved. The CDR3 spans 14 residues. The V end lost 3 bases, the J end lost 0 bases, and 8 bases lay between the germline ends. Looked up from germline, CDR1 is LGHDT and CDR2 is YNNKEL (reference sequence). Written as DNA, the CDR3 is TGTGCCAGCAGCCAGCACAGTCTGAACACTGAAGCTTTCTTT. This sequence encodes CASSQHSLNTEAFF.

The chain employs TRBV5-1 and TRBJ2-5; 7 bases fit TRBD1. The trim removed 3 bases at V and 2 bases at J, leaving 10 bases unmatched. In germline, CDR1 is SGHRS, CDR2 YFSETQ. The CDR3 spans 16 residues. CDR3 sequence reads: CASSSAPGQPQETQYF. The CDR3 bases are TGCGCCAGCAGCTCGGCGCCGGGACAGCCACAAGAGACCCAGTACTTC.

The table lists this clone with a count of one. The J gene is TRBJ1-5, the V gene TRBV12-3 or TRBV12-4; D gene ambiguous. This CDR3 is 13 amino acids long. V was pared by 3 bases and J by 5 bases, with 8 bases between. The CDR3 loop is CASSLGRDQPQHF. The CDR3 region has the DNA TGTGCCAGCAGTTTGGGCAGAGATCAGCCCCAGCATTTT.

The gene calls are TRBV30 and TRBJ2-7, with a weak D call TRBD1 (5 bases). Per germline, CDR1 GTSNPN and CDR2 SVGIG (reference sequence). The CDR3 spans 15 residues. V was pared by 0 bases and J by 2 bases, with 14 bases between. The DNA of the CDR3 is TGTGCCTGGAGTGTTGGCAGGGTTATCCCCTACGAGCAGTACTTC. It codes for CAWSVGRVIPYEQYF.